A selection of T cell receptor beta chains follows, all from one sample in a study of T cell responses to AZD1222 COVID-19 vaccine. Data came from immunoSEQ multiplex PCR; TCRdb stores just in-frame clones and leaves some out. The table shows over 140,000 clones, with 92% occurring only once. The source material was peripheral blood, sampled 28 days after the second AZD1222 dose. These receptors came from an adult who received the AZD1222 COVID-19 vaccine. Each CDR3 is given with its conserved first and last residue. A D gene is named only where the DNA matches it firmly. Some rows have no size entry. The others give once, few or many, or a class for an expanded clone.

clone_size	d_call	v_call	j_call	cdr3_aa	cdr3_nt
few	-	TRBV27	TRBJ1-6	CASSPGTYNSPLHF	TGTGCCAGCAGCCCCGGAACCTATAATTCACCCCTCCACTTT
-	TRBD1	TRBV5-1	TRBJ2-7	CASSLAGTGNYEQYF	TGCGCCAGCAGCTTGGCCGGGACAGGCAACTACGAGCAGTACTTC
-	TRBD2	TRBV10-3	TRBJ2-3	CAISDPLGLAGTDTQYF	TGTGCCATCAGTGACCCGCTTGGACTAGCGGGAACAGATACGCAGTATTTT
-	TRBD2	TRBV27	TRBJ2-7	CASRRTSGSSYEQYF	TGTGCCAGCAGAAGGACTAGCGGGAGCTCCTACGAGCAGTACTTC
-	-	TRBV13	TRBJ2-3	CASSFMSTDTQYF	TGTGCCAGCAGCTTCATGAGCACAGATACGCAGTATTTT
-	TRBD1	TRBV7-3	TRBJ2-7	CASSDHSTGGRYEQYF	TGTGCCAGCAGCGATCACTCGACAGGGGGCCGTTACGAGCAGTACTTC
-	-	TRBV6-5	TRBJ1-1	CASSIGAYTEAFF	TGTGCCAGCAGTATCGGGGCTTACACTGAAGCTTTCTTT
-	TRBD1	TRBV28	TRBJ1-2	CASSGQGLGYTF	TGTGCCAGCAGTGGACAGGGTTTGGGCTACACCTTC
-	TRBD1	TRBV4-2	TRBJ1-1	CASSQVAQGAGDTEAFF	TGTGCCAGCAGCCAAGTTGCCCAGGGGGCTGGGGACACTGAAGCTTTCTTT
-	TRBD1	TRBV28	TRBJ1-1	CASSFGGWDSTEAFF	TGTGCCAGCAGTTTTGGGGGATGGGACAGCACTGAAGCTTTCTTT
-	-	TRBV19	TRBJ1-1	CASSIFGNWPPKNTEAFF	TGTGCCAGTAGTATATTCGGGAATTGGCCACCTAAAAACACTGAAGCTTTCTTT
-	TRBD1	TRBV11-2	TRBJ2-7	CASSVDRAYEQYF	TGTGCCAGCAGTGTAGACAGGGCCTACGAGCAGTACTTC
-	TRBD1	TRBV4-1	TRBJ1-2	CASSQPGQDRGFGYTF	TGCGCCAGCAGCCAGCCGGGGCAGGACAGGGGTTTCGGCTACACCTTC
-	-	TRBV28	TRBJ1-1	CASSFWGMNTEAFF	TGTGCCAGCAGTTTTTGGGGCATGAACACTGAAGCTTTCTTT
-	-	TRBV2	TRBJ2-3	CASSVTRIGPDTQYF	TGTGCCAGCAGCGTAACAAGAATCGGGCCAGATACGCAGTATTTT
once	TRBD1	TRBV10-2	TRBJ2-1	CASTDRGVPYNEQFF	TGCGCCAGCACTGACAGGGGGGTCCCTTACAATGAGCAGTTCTTC
-	TRBD2	TRBV2	TRBJ2-7	CASSEVGGRPRSYEQYF	TGTGCCAGCAGTGAAGTGGGCGGGAGACCCCGCTCCTACGAGCAGTACTTC
once	TRBD2	TRBV11-2	TRBJ2-1	CASSPTSGIYNEQFF	TGTGCCAGCAGCCCCACTAGCGGGATCTACAATGAGCAGTTCTTC